This TCR beta chain came from a study of PD-1 blockade in classical Hodgkin lymphoma. Study-level information: Once every 2 weeks, patients received intravenous nivolumab at 3 mg/kg. The study's findings and limits: By cycle point C4D1, TCR diversity had risen significantly in CD4+ cells (but not CD8+ cells). Compared with healthy donors, newly diagnosed patients reportedly showed lower baseline TCR diversity.

Every patient experienced relapse after autologous stem cell transplantation, and brentuximab vedotin exposure varied. Note on this clone: What it binds is unknown.

The CDR3 sequence is 14 residues long. The germline gives CDR1 LNHDA, CDR2 SQIVND (reference sequence). Trimming pared 2 bases from V and 5 bases from J, leaving 10 bases between. Assay used: immunoSEQ multiplex PCR; TCRdb lists only in-frame clones, some missing. The sample gives approximately 90,000 clones, 80% to 95% of which show up once; about 2.6% is in the top ten. The receptor comes from a human donor with classical Hodgkin lymphoma. The material sequenced was peripheral blood mononuclear cells (PBMCs), taken before the second cycle of nivolumab. The gene calls are TRBV19 and TRBJ1-5; D possibly corresponds to TRBD1 (6 bases). The CDR3, as DNA: TGTGCCAGTAGTATAAGGGGGTACGATCAGCCCCAGCATTTT. Protein: CASSIRGYDQPQHF.